These T cell receptor beta chains were read from a single sample in a study of cytomegalovirus exposure and HLA in healthy donors. Some clones are missing from TCRdb's copy, which holds only in-frame ones; the method was immunoSEQ multiplex PCR. The data show roughly 120,000 clones, 75% to 90% seen once. Material for sequencing was PBMCs. The source of these receptors is a man aged 25-40 years in good health and CMV-seronegative. Both conserved end residues are part of each CDR3. Each record gives: J gene, clone size, D gene, V gene, CDR3 protein, CDR3 DNA. A D gene is named only where the DNA matches it firmly. Clone sizes are given selectively: once, few, many, or a class where the clone is expanded.

TRBJ2-7	-	-	TRBV2	CASRERGGEQYF	TGTGCCAGCAGAGAGAGGGGGGGCGAGCAGTACTTC
TRBJ2-7	-	TRBD2	TRBV11-2	CASSFTSGRFYEQYF	TGTGCCAGCAGCTTCACGAGCGGGAGATTCTACGAGCAGTACTTC
TRBJ1-1	-	-	TRBV6-5	CASSPGHRNTEAFF	TGTGCCAGCAGTCCAGGACACCGGAACACTGAAGCTTTCTTT
TRBJ1-2	-	TRBD1	TRBV19	CASTPSGTADYGYTF	TGTGCCAGTACCCCTTCTGGGACAGCGGACTATGGCTACACCTTC
TRBJ2-7	-	-	TRBV20-1	CSATSPYEQYF	TGCAGTGCTACTAGCCCCTACGAGCAGTACTTC
TRBJ1-4	-	-	TRBV4-1	CASSHPGHRPVEKLFF	TGCGCCAGCAGCCATCCGGGACATCGCCCGGTTGAAAAACTGTTTTTT
TRBJ2-5	-	TRBD2	TRBV5-6	CASSYGIGTGGPQETQYF	TGTGCCAGCAGCTACGGGATTGGGACGGGAGGGCCTCAAGAGACCCAGTACTTC
TRBJ1-1	-	TRBD1	TRBV15	CATSGQGWENTEAFF	TGTGCCACCAGCGGACAGGGGTGGGAAAACACTGAAGCTTTCTTT
TRBJ2-1	-	TRBD2	TRBV10-3	CAISSPGLAGGSYNEQFF	TGTGCCATCAGTTCCCCGGGACTAGCGGGAGGGTCCTACAATGAGCAGTTCTTC
TRBJ1-2	-	-	TRBV7-2	CASSLEGVANYGYTF	TGTGCCAGCAGCTTAGAAGGGGTAGCTAACTATGGCTACACCTTC
TRBJ1-2	-	-	TRBV7-8	CASSLGRYGYTF	TGTGCCAGCAGCTTAGGGAGATATGGCTACACCTTC
TRBJ2-7	-	-	TRBV5-5	CASSLSPGIYEQYF	TGTGCCAGCAGCCTCTCCCCGGGAATCTACGAGCAGTACTTC
TRBJ1-1	-	-	TRBV11-1	CASSLALGENTEAFF	TGTGCCAGCAGCTTAGCGCTGGGAGAGAACACTGAAGCTTTCTTT
TRBJ2-2	-	-	TRBV15	CATSRVGGPRGIGELFF	TGTGCCACCAGCAGAGTGGGGGGACCCCGGGGAATCGGGGAGCTGTTTTTT
TRBJ1-2	few	TRBD1	TRBV27	CASSWGQGGAYGYTF	TGTGCCAGCAGTTGGGGACAGGGTGGTGCCTATGGCTACACCTTC
TRBJ2-2	-	TRBD2	TRBV7-3	CASSLGLAGGSAGELFF	TGTGCCAGCAGCTTAGGACTAGCGGGAGGTTCGGCCGGGGAGCTGTTTTTT
TRBJ2-5	-	-	TRBV9	CASSPQGGPGETQYF	TGTGCCAGCAGCCCTCAAGGAGGGCCGGGAGAGACCCAGTACTTC
TRBJ2-7	-	-	TRBV7-9	CASSLEGIMADEQYF	TGTGCCAGCAGCTTAGAGGGGATAATGGCAGACGAGCAGTACTTC
TRBJ2-3	-	TRBD2	TRBV10-1	CASSESLAGSAETQYF	TGCGCCAGCAGTGAGTCTCTAGCGGGCTCAGCCGAGACGCAGTATTTT
TRBJ1-5	once	TRBD1	TRBV28	CASSYTGGVGNQPQHF	TGTGCCAGCAGCTATACAGGGGGCGTCGGCAATCAGCCCCAGCATTTT
TRBJ2-7	once	TRBD2	TRBV27	CASSLSSGNTYEQYF	TGTGCCAGCAGTTTATCCAGCGGGAATACCTACGAGCAGTACTTC
TRBJ2-7	-	-	TRBV27	CASSLFGTLYEQYF	TGTGCCAGCAGTTTATTTGGGACTCTCTACGAGCAGTACTTC
TRBJ2-6	-	-	TRBV4-3	CASSQGLYSGANVLTF	TGCGCCAGCAGCCAAGGACTGTACTCTGGGGCCAACGTCCTGACTTTC
TRBJ2-2	-	TRBD2	TRBV5-1	CASSSKLATNTGELFF	TGCGCCAGCAGCTCGAAACTAGCGACGAACACCGGGGAGCTGTTTTTT
TRBJ2-7	-	-	TRBV28	CASSQRSSLSYEQYF	TGTGCCAGCAGCCAACGGAGTAGCCTCTCCTACGAGCAGTACTTC
TRBJ2-7	-	-	TRBV6-7	CASSYERVAYEQYF	TGTGCCAGCAGTTACGAGAGAGTCGCCTACGAGCAGTACTTC
TRBJ1-2	-	TRBD1	TRBV5-1	CASSHNRGIGYTF	TGCGCCAGCAGCCACAACAGGGGTATCGGCTACACCTTC
TRBJ1-4	-	-	TRBV2	CASSKDRENEKLFF	TGTGCCAGCAGTAAGGACAGAGAGAATGAAAAACTGTTTTTT
TRBJ1-1	once	TRBD1	TRBV18	CASSRDRGTEAFF	TGTGCCAGCTCGAGGGACAGGGGAACTGAAGCTTTCTTT
TRBJ2-1	-	-	TRBV5-4	CASSAIQGFNEQFF	TGTGCCAGCAGCGCAATACAGGGTTTCAATGAGCAGTTCTTC
TRBJ1-1	few	TRBD1	TRBV10-3	CAIRIIQGTEAFF	TGTGCCATCAGGATAATACAGGGGACTGAAGCTTTCTTT
TRBJ1-2	-	-	TRBV7-9	CASSPSRFAGYTF	TGTGCCAGCAGCCCGAGCCGTTTCGCTGGCTACACCTTC
TRBJ1-5	-	-	TRBV16	CASSQSGRPGQPQHF	TGTGCCAGCAGCCAATCGGGGAGACCGGGTCAGCCCCAGCATTTT
TRBJ1-1	few	-	TRBV30	CAWVQGFTEAFF	TGTGCCTGGGTACAGGGTTTCACTGAAGCTTTCTTT
TRBJ2-3	-	-	TRBV2	CGTTEIRTDTQYF	TGTGGGACTACCGAAATACGCACAGATACGCAGTATTTT
TRBJ1-2	few	-	TRBV7-9	CASSFRTGTYGYTF	TGTGCCAGCAGCTTCCGGACGGGAACCTATGGCTACACCTTC
TRBJ2-3	-	-	TRBV13	CASSLESSWADTQYF	TGTGCCAGCAGCTTAGAGTCTAGTTGGGCAGATACGCAGTATTTT
TRBJ2-7	-	-	TRBV19	CASSALGRATNTEYPGDPSYEQYF	TGTGCCAGTAGTGCCCTTGGCAGGGCAACAAACACCGAGTATCCGGGGGATCCCTCCTACGAGCAGTACTTC
TRBJ2-3	-	-	TRBV4-3	CASSQEYRTDTQYF	TGCGCCAGCAGCCAGGAGTATCGGACAGATACGCAGTATTTT
TRBJ1-2	-	TRBD1	TRBV13	CASRGAGRGQDNPGRGYTF	TGTGCCAGCAGGGGAGCCGGGCGGGGACAGGACAATCCGGGGCGAGGCTACACCTTC